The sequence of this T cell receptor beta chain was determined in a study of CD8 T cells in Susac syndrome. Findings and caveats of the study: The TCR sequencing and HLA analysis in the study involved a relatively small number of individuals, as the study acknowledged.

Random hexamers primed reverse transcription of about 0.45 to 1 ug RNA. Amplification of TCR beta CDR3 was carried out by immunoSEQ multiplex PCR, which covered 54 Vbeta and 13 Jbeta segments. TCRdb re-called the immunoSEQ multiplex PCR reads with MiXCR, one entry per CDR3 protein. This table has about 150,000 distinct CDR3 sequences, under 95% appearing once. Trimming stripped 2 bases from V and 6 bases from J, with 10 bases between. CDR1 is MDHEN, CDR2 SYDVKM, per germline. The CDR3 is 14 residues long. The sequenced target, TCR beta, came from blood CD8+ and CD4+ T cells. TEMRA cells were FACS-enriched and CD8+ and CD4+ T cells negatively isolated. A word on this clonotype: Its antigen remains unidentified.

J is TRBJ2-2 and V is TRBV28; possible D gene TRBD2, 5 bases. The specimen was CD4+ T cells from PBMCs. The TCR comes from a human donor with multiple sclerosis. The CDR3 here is CASSLRADSGELFF. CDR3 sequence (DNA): TGTGCCAGCAGTTTAAGAGCGGACTCCGGGGAGCTGTTTTTT.